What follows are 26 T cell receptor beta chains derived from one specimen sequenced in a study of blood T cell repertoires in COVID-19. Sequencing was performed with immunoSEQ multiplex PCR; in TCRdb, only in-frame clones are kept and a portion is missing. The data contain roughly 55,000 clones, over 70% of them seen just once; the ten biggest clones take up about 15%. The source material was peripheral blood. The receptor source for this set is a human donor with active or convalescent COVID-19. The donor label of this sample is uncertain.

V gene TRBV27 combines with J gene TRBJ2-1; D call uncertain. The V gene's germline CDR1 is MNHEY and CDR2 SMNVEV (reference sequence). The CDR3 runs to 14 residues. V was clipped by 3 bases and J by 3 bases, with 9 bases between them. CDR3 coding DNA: TGTGCCAGCAGTTTTATGGCGGTCTACAATGAGCAGTTCTTC. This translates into CASSFMAVYNEQFF.

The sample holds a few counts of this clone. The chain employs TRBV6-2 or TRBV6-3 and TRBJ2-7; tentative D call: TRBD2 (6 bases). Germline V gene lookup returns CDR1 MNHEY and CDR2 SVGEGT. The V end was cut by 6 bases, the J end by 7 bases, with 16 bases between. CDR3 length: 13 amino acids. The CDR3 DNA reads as TGTGCCAGCAGCTCAGTGGGACTGGGGGAGCAGTACTTC. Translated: CASSSVGLGEQYF.

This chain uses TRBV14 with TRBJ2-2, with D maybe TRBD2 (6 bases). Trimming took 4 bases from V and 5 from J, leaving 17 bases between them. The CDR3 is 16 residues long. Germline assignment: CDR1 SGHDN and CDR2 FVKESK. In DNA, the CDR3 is TGTGCCAGCAGCCCCAGGGAGGCCAGGAAAACCGGGGAGCTGTTTTTT. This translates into CASSPREARKTGELFF. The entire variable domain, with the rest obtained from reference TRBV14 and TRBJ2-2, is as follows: EAGVTQFPSHSVIEKGQTVTLRCDPISGHDNLYWYRRVMGKEIKFLLHFVKESKQDESGMPNNRFLAERTGGTYSTLKVQPAELEDSGVYFCASSPREARKTGELFFGEGSRLTVL.

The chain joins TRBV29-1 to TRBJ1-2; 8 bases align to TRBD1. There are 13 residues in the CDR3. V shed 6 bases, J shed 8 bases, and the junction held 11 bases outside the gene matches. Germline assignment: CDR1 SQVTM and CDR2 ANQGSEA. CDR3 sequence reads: CSVGQATRLGYTF. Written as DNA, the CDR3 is TGCAGCGTGGGACAGGCGACGCGGTTGGGCTACACCTTC.

The CDR3 coding sequence is TGCGGGGGGTCCAGCGGGAACACCGGGGAGCTGTTTTTT. It codes for CGGSSGNTGELFF. The chain couples TRBV29-1 to TRBJ2-2; tentatively, D is TRBD2 (6 bases). The V gene's germline CDR1 is SQVTM and CDR2 ANQGSEA. The CDR3 totals 13 residues.

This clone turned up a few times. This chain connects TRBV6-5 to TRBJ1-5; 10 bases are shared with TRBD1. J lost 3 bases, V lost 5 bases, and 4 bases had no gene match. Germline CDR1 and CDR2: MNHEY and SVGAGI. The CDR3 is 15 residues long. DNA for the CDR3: TGTGCCAGCAGTCGGACAGGGGGAAACAATCAGCCCCAGCATTTT. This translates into CASSRTGGNNQPQHF.

This CDR3 is CASSFVKGGYGYTF. The CDR3 DNA reads TGTGCCAGCAGTTTCGTGAAGGGAGGCTATGGCTACACCTTC. The chain links TRBV28 to TRBJ1-2; D is unresolved. Trimming pared 3 bases from V and 4 bases from J, leaving 12 bases between. The CDR3 is 14 residues long. Germline V gene lookup returns CDR1 MDHEN and CDR2 SYDVKM.

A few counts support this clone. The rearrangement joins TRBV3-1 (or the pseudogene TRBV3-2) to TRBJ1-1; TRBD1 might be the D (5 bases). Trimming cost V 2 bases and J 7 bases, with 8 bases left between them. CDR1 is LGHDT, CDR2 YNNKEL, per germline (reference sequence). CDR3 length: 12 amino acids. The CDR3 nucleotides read TGTGCCAGCAGCCAACGGAGGGGTGAAGCTTTCTTT. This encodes CASSQRRGEAFF.

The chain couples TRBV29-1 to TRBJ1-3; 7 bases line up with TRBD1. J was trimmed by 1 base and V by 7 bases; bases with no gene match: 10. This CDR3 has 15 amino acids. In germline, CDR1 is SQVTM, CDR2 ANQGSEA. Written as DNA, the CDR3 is TGCAGCGCCGCATCTTCAGGGGGTTCTGGAAACACCATATATTTT. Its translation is CSAASSGGSGNTIYF.

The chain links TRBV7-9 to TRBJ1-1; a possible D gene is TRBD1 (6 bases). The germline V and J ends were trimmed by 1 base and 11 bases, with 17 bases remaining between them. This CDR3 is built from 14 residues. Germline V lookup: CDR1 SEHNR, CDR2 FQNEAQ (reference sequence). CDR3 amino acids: CASSLDGGHTEAFF. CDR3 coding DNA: TGTGCCAGCAGCTTAGACGGGGGGCACACGGAGGCTTTCTTT. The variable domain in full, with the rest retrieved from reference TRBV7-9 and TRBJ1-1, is DTGVSQNPRHKITKRGQNVTFRCDPISEHNRLYWYRQTLGQGPEFLTYFQNEAQLEKSRLLSDRFSAERPKGSFSTLEIQRTEQGDSAMYLCASSLDGGHTEAFFGQGTRLTVV.

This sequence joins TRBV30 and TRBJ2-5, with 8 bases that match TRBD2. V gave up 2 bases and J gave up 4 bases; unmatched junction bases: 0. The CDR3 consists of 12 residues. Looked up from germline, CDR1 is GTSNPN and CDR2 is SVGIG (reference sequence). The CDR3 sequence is CAWSSGRETQYF. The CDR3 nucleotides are TGTGCCTGGAGTAGCGGGAGAGAGACCCAGTACTTC. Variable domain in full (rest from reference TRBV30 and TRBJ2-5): SQTIHQWPATLVQPVGSPLSLECTVEGTSNPNLYWYRQAAGRGLQLLFYSVGIGQISSEVPQNLSASRPQDRQFILSSKKLLLSDSGFYLCAWSSGRETQYFGPGTRLLVL.

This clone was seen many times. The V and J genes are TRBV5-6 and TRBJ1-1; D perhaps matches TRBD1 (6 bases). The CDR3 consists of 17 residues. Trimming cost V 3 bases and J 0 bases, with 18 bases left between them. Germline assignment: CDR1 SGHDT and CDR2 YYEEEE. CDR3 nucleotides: TGTGCCAGCAGCTCCTCGAGGGATTGGGGGCTGAACACTGAAGCTTTCTTT. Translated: CASSSSRDWGLNTEAFF.

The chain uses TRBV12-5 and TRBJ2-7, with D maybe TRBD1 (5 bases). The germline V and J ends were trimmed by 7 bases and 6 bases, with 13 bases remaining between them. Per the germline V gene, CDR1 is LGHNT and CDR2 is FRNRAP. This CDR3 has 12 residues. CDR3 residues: CASAAGSGEQYF. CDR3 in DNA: TGTGCTAGTGCGGCAGGGTCGGGCGAGCAGTACTTC. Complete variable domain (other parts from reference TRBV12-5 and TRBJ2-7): DARVTQTPRHKVTEMGQEVTMRCQPILGHNTVFWYRQTMMQGLELLAYFRNRAPLDDSGMPKDRFSAEMPDATLATLKIQPSEPRDSAVYFCASAAGSGEQYFGPGTRLTVT.

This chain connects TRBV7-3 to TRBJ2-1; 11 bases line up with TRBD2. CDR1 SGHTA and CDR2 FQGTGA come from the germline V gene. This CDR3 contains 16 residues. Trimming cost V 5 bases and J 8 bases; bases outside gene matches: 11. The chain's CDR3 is CASSPIAGGPSDEQFF. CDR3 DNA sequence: TGTGCCAGCAGCCCGATAGCGGGAGGGCCCTCTGATGAGCAGTTCTTC.

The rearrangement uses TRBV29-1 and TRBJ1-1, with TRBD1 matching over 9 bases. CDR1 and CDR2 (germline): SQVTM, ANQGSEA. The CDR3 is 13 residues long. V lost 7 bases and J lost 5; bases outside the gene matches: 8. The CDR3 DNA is TGCAGCGCCTCGGGACAGGGAGGAACTGAAGCTTTCTTT. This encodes CSASGQGGTEAFF. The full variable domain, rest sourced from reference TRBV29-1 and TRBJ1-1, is SAVISQKPSRDICQRGTSLTIQCQVDSQVTMMFWYRQQPGQSLTLIATANQGSEATYESGFVIDKFPISRPNLTFSTLTVSNMSPEDSSIYLCSASGQGGTEAFFGQGTRLTVV.

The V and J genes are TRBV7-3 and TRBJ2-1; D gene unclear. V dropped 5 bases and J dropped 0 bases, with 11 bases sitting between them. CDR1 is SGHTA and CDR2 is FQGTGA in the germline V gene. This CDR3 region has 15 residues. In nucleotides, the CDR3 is TGTGCCAGCAGCGTCTATCGTAGCTCCTACAATGAGCAGTTCTTC. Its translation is CASSVYRSSYNEQFF.

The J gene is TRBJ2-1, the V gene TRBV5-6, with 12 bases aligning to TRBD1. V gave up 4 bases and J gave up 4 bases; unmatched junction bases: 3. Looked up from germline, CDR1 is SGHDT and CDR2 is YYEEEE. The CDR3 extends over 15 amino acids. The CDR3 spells CASSPGQGAYNEQFF. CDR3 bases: TGTGCCAGCAGCCCGGGACAGGGGGCGTACAATGAGCAGTTCTTC.

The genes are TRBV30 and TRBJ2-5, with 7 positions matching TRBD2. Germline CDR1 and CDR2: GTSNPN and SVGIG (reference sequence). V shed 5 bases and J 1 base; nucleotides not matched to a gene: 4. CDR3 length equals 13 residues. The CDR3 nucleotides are TGTGCCTGGGAGCGGGACTTCCAAGAGACCCAGTACTTC. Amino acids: CAWERDFQETQYF.

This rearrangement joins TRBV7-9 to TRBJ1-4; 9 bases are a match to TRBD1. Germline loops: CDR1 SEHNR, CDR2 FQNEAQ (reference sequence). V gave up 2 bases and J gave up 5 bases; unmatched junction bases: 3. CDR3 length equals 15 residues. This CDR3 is CASSLSGTGNEKLFF. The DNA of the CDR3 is TGTGCCAGCAGCTTAAGTGGGACAGGGAATGAAAAACTGTTTTTT. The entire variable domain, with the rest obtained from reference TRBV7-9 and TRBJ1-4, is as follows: DTGVSQNPRHKITKRGQNVTFRCDPISEHNRLYWYRQTLGQGPEFLTYFQNEAQLEKSRLLSDRFSAERPKGSFSTLEIQRTEQGDSAMYLCASSLSGTGNEKLFFGSGTQLSVL.

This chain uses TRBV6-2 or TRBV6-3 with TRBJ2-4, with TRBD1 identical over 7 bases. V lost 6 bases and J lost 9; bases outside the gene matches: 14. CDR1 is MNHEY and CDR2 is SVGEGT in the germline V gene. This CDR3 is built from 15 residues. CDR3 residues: CASSTRQGILSIQYF. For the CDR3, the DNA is TGTGCCAGCAGCACCCGACAGGGCATATTAAGCATTCAGTACTTC.

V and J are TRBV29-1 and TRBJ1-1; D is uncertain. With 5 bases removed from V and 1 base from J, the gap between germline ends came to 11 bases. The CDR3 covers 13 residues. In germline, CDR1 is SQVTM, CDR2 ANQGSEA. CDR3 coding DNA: TGCAGCGTTCCCTCCCGCGGGAACACTGAAGCTTTCTTT. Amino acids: CSVPSRGNTEAFF.

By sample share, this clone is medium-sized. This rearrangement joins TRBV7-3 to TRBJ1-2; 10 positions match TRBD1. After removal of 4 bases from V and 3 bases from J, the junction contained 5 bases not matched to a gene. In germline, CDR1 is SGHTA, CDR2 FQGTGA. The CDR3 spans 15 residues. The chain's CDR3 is CASSWGQGSDYGYTF. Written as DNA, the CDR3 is TGTGCCAGCAGCTGGGGACAGGGGTCCGACTATGGCTACACCTTC.

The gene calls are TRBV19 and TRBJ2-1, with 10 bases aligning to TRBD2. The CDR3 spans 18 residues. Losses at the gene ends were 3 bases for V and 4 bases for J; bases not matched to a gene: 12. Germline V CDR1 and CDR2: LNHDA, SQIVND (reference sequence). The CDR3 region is CASSIGRRTSGRYNEQFF. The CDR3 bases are TGTGCCAGTAGTATCGGGAGGAGGACTAGCGGAAGGTACAATGAGCAGTTCTTC.

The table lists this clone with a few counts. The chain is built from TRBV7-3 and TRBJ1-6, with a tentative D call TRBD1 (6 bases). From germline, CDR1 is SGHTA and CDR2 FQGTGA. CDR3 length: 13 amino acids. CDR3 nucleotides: TGTGCGAGCCAGGGGAGTTATGGCTCACCCCTCCACTTT. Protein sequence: CASQGSYGSPLHF.

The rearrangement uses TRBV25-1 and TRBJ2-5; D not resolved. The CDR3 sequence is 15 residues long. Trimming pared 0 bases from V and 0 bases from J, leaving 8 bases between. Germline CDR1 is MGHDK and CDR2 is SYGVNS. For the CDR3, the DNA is TGTGCCAGCAGTGAATACTTCAGTTACCAAGAGACCCAGTACTTC. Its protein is CASSEYFSYQETQYF.

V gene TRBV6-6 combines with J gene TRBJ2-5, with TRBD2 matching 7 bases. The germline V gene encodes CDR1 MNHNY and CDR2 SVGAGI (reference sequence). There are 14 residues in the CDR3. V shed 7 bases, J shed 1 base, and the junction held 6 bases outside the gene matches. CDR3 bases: TGTGCCAGCATCCGTGGGGGGGGCCAAGAGACCCAGTACTTC. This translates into CASIRGGGQETQYF.